These T cell receptor beta chains were read from a single sample in a study of blood T cell repertoires in COVID-19. This table comes from immunoSEQ multiplex PCR, and its TCRdb copy is limited to in-frame clones, with some not included. The sample holds hundreds of thousands of clones, over 85% seen once. The source material was peripheral blood. The receptors derive from a man between 18 and 35 years old with COVID-19, enrolled during active disease. CDR3s include the opening cysteine and the closing phenylalanine or tryptophan. The D gene is left open where the match is weak. The listing skips clone size in some rows; elsewhere it reads once, few, many or a size class.

v_call	j_call	d_call	clone_size	cdr3_aa	cdr3_nt
TRBV28	TRBJ2-7	TRBD1	.	CASRSGQGFAYEQYF	TGTGCCAGCAGATCAGGACAGGGATTTGCCTACGAGCAGTACTTC
TRBV12-2	TRBJ1-1	.	.	CASRLDPGKNTEAFF	TGTGCAAGTCGCTTAGATCCAGGGAAGAACACTGAAGCTTTCTTT
TRBV7-9	TRBJ2-2	.	.	CASSPARTINTGELFF	TGTGCCAGCAGCCCCGCCCGGACAATAAACACCGGGGAGCTGTTTTTT
TRBV6-1	TRBJ1-2	.	.	CASSEMGFYRPERVGMHYGYTF	TGTGCCAGCAGTGAAATGGGGTTCTACAGGCCTGAACGGGTTGGGATGCACTATGGCTACACCTTC
TRBV12-3/TRBV12-4	TRBJ1-2	TRBD1	.	CASSPDRDRGYTF	TGTGCCAGCAGCCCTGACAGGGATCGTGGCTACACCTTC
TRBV19	TRBJ1-5	TRBD1	.	CASSMSRGEDRGQPQHF	TGTGCCAGTAGTATGTCTCGGGGGGAGGACAGGGGACAGCCCCAGCATTTT
TRBV7-9	TRBJ2-7	.	.	CASSLATGNEQYF	TGTGCCAGCAGCTTAGCAACAGGGAACGAGCAGTACTTC
TRBV30	TRBJ1-6	.	.	CAWSPTGMGSPLHF	TGTGCCTGGAGTCCTACGGGGATGGGTTCACCCCTCCACTTT
TRBV5-1	TRBJ2-1	.	.	CASSLGRRTYNEQFF	TGCGCCAGCAGCTTAGGAAGGAGGACCTACAATGAGCAGTTCTTC
TRBV12-3/TRBV12-4	TRBJ1-4	.	.	CASSSGSNEKLFF	TGTGCCAGCAGTTCGGGGTCTAATGAAAAACTGTTTTTT
TRBV28	TRBJ2-7	.	.	CASSLSGDGYEQYF	TGTGCCAGCAGTTTAAGCGGAGACGGGTACGAGCAGTACTTC
TRBV11-2	TRBJ2-2	TRBD1	.	CASRTQGATNTGELFF	TGTGCCAGCAGAACCCAGGGGGCAACGAACACCGGGGAGCTGTTTTTT
TRBV6-5	TRBJ2-1	TRBD1	.	CASSYSTGNEQFF	TGTGCCAGCAGTTACTCGACAGGGAATGAGCAGTTCTTC
TRBV5-1	TRBJ2-7	TRBD1	once	CASSLVPGGSYEQYF	TGCGCCAGCAGCTTGGTACCAGGGGGCTCCTACGAGCAGTACTTC
TRBV27	TRBJ1-2	TRBD1	.	CASSFGTGEYGYTF	TGTGCCAGCAGTTTCGGGACAGGGGAATATGGCTACACCTTC
TRBV7-9	TRBJ2-1	.	.	CASSPGIHNEQFF	TGTGCCAGCAGCCCAGGAATCCACAATGAGCAGTTCTTC
TRBV29-1	TRBJ2-3	TRBD1	.	CSDTTGAQADTQYF	TGCAGCGACACCACAGGGGCTCAGGCAGATACGCAGTATTTT
TRBV5-4	TRBJ2-1	TRBD2	.	CASSLLGLAGANNEQFF	TGTGCCAGCAGCTTGCTTGGACTAGCGGGGGCAAACAATGAGCAGTTCTTC
TRBV19	TRBJ2-1	TRBD2	.	CASSIFPVAGYNEQFF	TGTGCCAGTAGTATATTCCCGGTAGCGGGGTACAATGAGCAGTTCTTC
TRBV25-1	TRBJ2-5	.	.	CASSEYLGRIQETQYF	TGTGCCAGCAGTGAATATCTTGGGAGGATCCAAGAGACCCAGTACTTC
TRBV12-5	TRBJ1-2	.	.	CASGLGTDYGYTF	TGTGCTAGTGGTTTGGGGACAGACTATGGCTACACCTTC
TRBV9	TRBJ2-1	TRBD1	.	CASSVGTASYNEQFF	TGTGCCAGCAGCGTGGGGACAGCCTCCTACAATGAGCAGTTCTTC
TRBV7-9	TRBJ1-1	.	.	CASSLPIWVARNTEAFF	TGTGCCAGCAGCTTACCCATTTGGGTAGCTAGAAACACTGAAGCTTTCTTT
TRBV6-1	TRBJ1-2	.	.	CASSEVGGNNYGYTF	TGTGCCAGCAGTGAAGTAGGGGGTAATAACTATGGCTACACCTTC
TRBV6-5	TRBJ2-7	TRBD2	.	CASREREVYYEQYF	TGTGCCAGCAGAGAGCGGGAGGTATACTACGAGCAGTACTTC
TRBV12-5	TRBJ2-3	.	.	CASGPISGTDTQYF	TGTGCTAGTGGCCCGATAAGCGGCACAGATACGCAGTATTTT
TRBV4-2	TRBJ2-3	TRBD2	once	CASSQDLATSGLTDTQYF	TGTGCCAGCAGCCAAGATCTCGCGACTAGCGGATTGACAGATACGCAGTATTTT
TRBV2	TRBJ1-5	.	.	CASWAEGRPDQPQHF	TGTGCCAGCTGGGCGGAGGGGCGCCCGGATCAGCCCCAGCATTTT
TRBV19	TRBJ2-3	.	.	CASLRTASSTDTQYF	TGTGCCAGTCTACGGACAGCCTCTAGCACAGATACGCAGTATTTT
TRBV4-1	TRBJ2-7	TRBD2	.	CASNTSGMSSYEQYF	TGCGCCAGCAATACTAGCGGGATGAGCTCCTACGAGCAGTACTTC
TRBV6-6	TRBJ1-4	.	.	CASSYFGKTNEKLFF	TGTGCCAGCAGTTACTTCGGGAAAACTAATGAAAAACTGTTTTTT